These T cell receptor beta chains were read from a single sample in a study of blood T cell repertoires in COVID-19. TCRdb keeps only in-frame clones here, not all; method: immunoSEQ multiplex PCR. This table has around 110,000 clones, approximately 89% appearing once. The specimen was peripheral blood. Source of these receptors: a man between 35 and 55 years old with acute or convalescent COVID-19. The CDR3 runs from the conserved cysteine through the conserved F or W. Some rows have no size entry. The others give once, few or many, or a class for an expanded clone.

j_gene: TRBJ2-1
abundance: -
v_gene: TRBV5-1
CDR3aa: CASSLQGDREQFF

j_gene: TRBJ1-1
abundance: few
v_gene: TRBV12-3/TRBV12-4
CDR3aa: CASTRVNTEAFF

j_gene: TRBJ2-7
abundance: -
v_gene: TRBV7-8
CDR3aa: CASSYYDYEQYF

j_gene: TRBJ2-4
abundance: once
v_gene: TRBV3-1/TRBV3-2
CDR3aa: CAGLWSRLAKNIQYF

j_gene: TRBJ2-1
abundance: -
v_gene: TRBV6-5
CDR3aa: CATTPGLAIYNEQFF

j_gene: TRBJ2-1
abundance: -
v_gene: TRBV19
CDR3aa: CASSIPGQKSEQFF

j_gene: TRBJ1-5
abundance: few
v_gene: TRBV6-1
CDR3aa: CASSEVDRPPANQPQHF

j_gene: TRBJ1-1
abundance: -
v_gene: TRBV6-5
CDR3aa: CASSTWTGDTEAFF

j_gene: TRBJ1-4
abundance: -
v_gene: TRBV30
CDR3aa: CAWSAQIATNEKLFF

j_gene: TRBJ2-7
abundance: -
v_gene: TRBV14
CDR3aa: CASSPRIDSYYEQYF

j_gene: TRBJ2-2
abundance: -
v_gene: TRBV5-1
CDR3aa: CASSQGTATGELFF

j_gene: TRBJ1-1
abundance: -
v_gene: TRBV6-1
CDR3aa: CASTETTQAFF

j_gene: TRBJ1-3
abundance: -
v_gene: TRBV6-1
CDR3aa: CASSDAAYSGNTIYF

j_gene: TRBJ1-1
abundance: -
v_gene: TRBV5-1
CDR3aa: CASSLDLVNTEAFF

j_gene: TRBJ1-3
abundance: -
v_gene: TRBV19
CDR3aa: CASIMSRNSGNTIYF

j_gene: TRBJ1-1
abundance: -
v_gene: TRBV7-9
CDR3aa: CASSLAGQSSTEAFF

j_gene: TRBJ2-7
abundance: -
v_gene: TRBV11-2
CDR3aa: CASSPQRITYEQYF